The 21 T cell receptor beta chains reported below all come from one sample, sequenced in a study of blood T cells in healthy people across ages. Through a sample-barcoded 5' primer and a J-beta primer mix, a second PCR was run for about 6 to 12 cycles. TCRdb used MiXCR to reprocess the 5' RACE reads, holding one entry per CDR3 protein. This table has more than 700,000 distinct CDR3 sequences, about half appearing once. Sequenced sample: blood. Receptors were obtained from a man at least 80 years old in good health.

V is TRBV9 and J is TRBJ2-7; D is possibly TRBD2 (6 bases). V lost 0 bases to trimming and J lost 7 bases, with 17 bases between them. CDR3 length: 15 amino acids. Per the germline V gene, CDR1 is SGDLS and CDR2 is YYNGEE. CDR3 sequence reads: CASSVVGGNYNEQYF. As DNA, the CDR3 is TGTGCCAGCAGCGTAGTGGGGGGAAATTACAATGAGCAGTACTTC.

This clonotype was observed a handful of times. For the CDR3, the DNA is TGCAGCGCCGGACAGGGAATCTCCTACGAGCAGTACTTC. Protein sequence: CSAGQGISYEQYF. The chain recombines TRBV29-1 with TRBJ2-7; 8 bases fit TRBD1. The germline V gene encodes CDR1 SQVTM and CDR2 ANQGSEA. CDR3 length: 13 residues. V was pared by 7 bases and J by 0 bases, with 5 bases of the junction left unmatched.

This clonotype was seen repeatedly, ten times or more. In DNA, the CDR3 is TGCAGTGCTAGAGGCCCCGGCGGGGGGGAGACCCAGTACTTC. It codes for CSARGPGGGETQYF. The chain couples TRBV20-1 to TRBJ2-5; 8 bases match TRBD2. CDR1 and CDR2 from the germline V gene are DFQATT and SNEGSKA (reference sequence). V lost 1 base to trimming and J lost 5 bases; unmatched junction nucleotides: 6. The CDR3 loop spans 14 amino acids.

Only a few counts were recorded for this clonotype. This rearrangement joins TRBV28 to TRBJ1-1; 10 bases are shared with TRBD1. This CDR3 region has 18 residues. Germline CDR1 and CDR2: MDHEN and SYDVKM. V lost 4 bases to trimming and J lost 4 bases; unmatched junction nucleotides: 15. CDR3 bases: TGTGCCAGCAGTTCTAATTATGCATCCCGGGACAGGGGCACTGAAGCTTTCTTT. Its translation: CASSSNYASRDRGTEAFF.

V gene TRBV7-6 combines with J gene TRBJ2-3; TRBD2 matches 9 bases. Per germline, CDR1 SGHVS and CDR2 FNYEAQ. The junction had 10 bases not matched to a gene; V was cut back by 2 bases and J by 1 base. CDR3 size: 18 residues. DNA of the CDR3: TGTGCCAGCAGCTTACCATCTAGCGGGACTACTCGCACAGATACGCAGTATTTT. It specifies CASSLPSSGTTRTDTQYF.

This chain uses TRBV6-1 with TRBJ1-5; 9 bases line up with TRBD1. Germline loops: CDR1 MNHNS, CDR2 SASEGT. The CDR3 loop spans 15 amino acids. The ends lost 4 bases at V and 4 bases at J; junction bases unmatched: 5. The chain's CDR3 is CASSVETGGNQPQHF. DNA of the CDR3: TGTGCCAGCAGTGTGGAGACAGGGGGAAATCAGCCCCAGCATTTT.

This chain uses TRBV29-1 with TRBJ2-1, with D possibly TRBD1 on 6 matching bases. The germline CDR1 and CDR2 sequences are SQVTM and ANQGSEA. The CDR3 runs 13 residues. The V end was cut by 4 bases, the J end by 5 bases, with 12 bases between. This chain's CDR3 is CSVAGTQHNEQFF. The CDR3 DNA follows: TGCAGCGTTGCGGGGACACAACACAATGAGCAGTTCTTC.

This clonotype was recorded a few times. The V gene is TRBV7-2, the J gene TRBJ2-5; D might be TRBD1 or TRBD2, each matching 5 bases. The CDR3 is 15 residues long. Germline loops: CDR1 SGHTA, CDR2 FQGNSA. Trimming took 5 bases from V and 3 from J, leaving 16 bases between them. In nucleotides, the CDR3 is TGTGCCAGCAGCCTACAGGCCGGGCGGGAAGAGACCCAGTACTTC. Protein product: CASSLQAGREETQYF.

There are many counts of this clonotype. CDR3 nucleotides: TGTGCCAGCAGCTTAGATTACAGGACCTACGAGCAGTACTTC. It is translated as CASSLDYRTYEQYF. The chain carries TRBV11-3 and TRBJ2-7; D perhaps matches TRBD1 (5 bases). CDR1 and CDR2 (germline): SGHNT, YENEEA. Trimming took off 0 bases at V and 2 bases at J, with 8 bases between the two ends. The CDR3 has 14 residues. Full variable domain (missing parts from reference TRBV11-3 and TRBJ2-7): EAGVVQSPRYKIIEKKQPVAFWCNPISGHNTLYWYLQNLGQGPELLIRYENEEAVDDSQLPKDRFSAERLKGVDSTLKIQPAELGDSAVYLCASSLDYRTYEQYFGPGTRLTVT.

This clonotype came up many times. V and J are TRBV7-2 and TRBJ2-7, with no clear D. Deletions cut 1 base from V and 2 bases from J, with 6 bases between. The germline gives CDR1 SGHTA, CDR2 FQGNSA. The CDR3 contains 13 residues. The CDR3 DNA is TGTGCCAGCAGCTTAGAACGGACCTACGAGCAGTACTTC. As protein: CASSLERTYEQYF. Variable domain in full (rest from reference TRBV7-2 and TRBJ2-7): GAGVSQSPSNKVTEKGKDVELRCDPISGHTALYWYRQSLGQGLEFLIYFQGNSAPDKSGLPSDRFSAERTGGSVSTLTIQRTQQEDSAVYLCASSLERTYEQYFGPGTRLTVT.

The V and J genes are TRBV7-2 and TRBJ2-3; 8 positions agree with TRBD2. Germline CDR1 and CDR2: SGHTA and FQGNSA. The CDR3 loop spans 15 amino acids. The V and J ends lost 1 base and 1 base, in that order; junction bases with no gene match: 1. The CDR3 is CASSLERGRTDTQYF. CDR3 nucleotides: TGTGCCAGCAGCTTAGAGCGGGGGCGCACAGATACGCAGTATTTT.

V gene TRBV2 combines with J gene TRBJ2-7; D is perhaps TRBD1 (5 bases). The CDR3 extends over 14 amino acids. From germline, CDR1 is SNHLY and CDR2 FYNNEI. V shed 2 bases and J shed 0 bases, with 8 bases lying between them. In DNA, the CDR3 is TGTGCCAGCAGTGAATTAGGGGTCTCCTACGAGCAGTACTTC. It encodes CASSELGVSYEQYF.

About this clonotype itself: At one of its ends the junction is not consistent with the germline gene, which may arise from a read error. The V call is TRBV7-9, the J call TRBJ2-7; D not certain. The J call may be wrong; the DNA end is better matched by TRBJ2-5. The CDR3 is made up of 14 amino acids. Germline V gene lookup returns CDR1 SEHNR and CDR2 FQNEAQ (reference sequence). DNA for the CDR3: TGCGCCAGCAGCGTAGACCATCGGCGGGAGACCCAGTACTTC. It yields the protein CASSVDHRRETQYF.

V is TRBV20-1 and J is TRBJ2-7; D possibly matches TRBD1 or TRBD2 (7 bases each). V was pared by 3 bases and J by 6 bases, with 21 bases between. Germline V lookup: CDR1 DFQATT, CDR2 SNEGSKA (reference sequence). The CDR3 consists of 15 residues. The CDR3, as DNA: TGCAGTGCTAGTCCAGGGGGGGATGCCCTCACCGAGCAGTACTTC. Its translation is CSASPGGDALTEQYF.

V usage is TRBV12-3 or TRBV12-4 and J usage is TRBJ2-3; the match to TRBD2 covers 13 bases. Trimming took 5 bases from V and 4 from J; bases not matched to a gene: 6. This CDR3 region has 16 residues. This CDR3 is CASSLGLAGDADTQYF. The CDR3 DNA sequence: TGTGCCAGCAGTCTCGGACTAGCGGGAGATGCAGATACGCAGTATTTT.

This clonotype has just a few counts. V usage is TRBV29-1 and J usage is TRBJ2-7; TRBD1 aligns across 10 bases. The CDR3 has 14 residues. J was trimmed by 3 bases and V by 6 bases; bases with no gene match: 8. Germline V CDR1 and CDR2: SQVTM, ANQGSEA. DNA of the CDR3: TGCAGCGTGGCATCCGGGACAGGGGACTACGAGCAGTACTTC. It specifies CSVASGTGDYEQYF.

The gene calls are TRBV5-1 and TRBJ1-2; D is undetermined. There are 15 residues in the CDR3. Germline CDR1 reads SGHRS; CDR2 reads YFSETQ. Between the trimmed V and J ends, which lost 4 bases and 4 bases, there was a span of 17 bases. The CDR3 DNA reads as TGCGCCAGCAGCCTCAGTGAGCATACTACCTATGGCTACACCTTC. Translated, it gives CASSLSEHTTYGYTF. The entire variable domain, with the rest obtained from reference TRBV5-1 and TRBJ1-2, is as follows: KAGVTQTPRYLIKTRGQQVTLSCSPISGHRSVSWYQQTPGQGLQFLFEYFSETQRNKGNFPGRFSGRQFSNSRSEMNVSTLELGDSALYLCASSLSEHTTYGYTFGSGTRLTVV.

A single count supports this clonotype. The genes are TRBV20-1 and TRBJ2-7; D tentatively reads TRBD1 or TRBD2 (5 bases each). Germline CDR1 is DFQATT and CDR2 is SNEGSKA (reference sequence). Between the trimmed V and J ends, which lost 5 bases and 6 bases, there was a span of 11 bases. The CDR3 is 11 residues long. CDR3 DNA: TGCAGTGCTCCGGGGCTTGGCGAGCAGTACTTC. As protein: CSAPGLGEQYF.

This clonotype was observed a few times. The V and J genes are TRBV29-1 and TRBJ2-7; 10 bases match TRBD2. Germline CDR1 SQVTM, CDR2 ANQGSEA. Trimming removed 3 bases from V and 2 bases from J; junction bases left unmatched: 7. This CDR3 contains 15 residues. In nucleotides, the CDR3 is TGCAGCGTTGACCGGGGAACTAGCGGGACCTACGAGCAGTACTTC. It translates to CSVDRGTSGTYEQYF.

This clonotype was recorded a few times. The gene calls are TRBV29-1 and TRBJ1-1; weak D call: TRBD1 (5 bases). Trimming took off 3 bases at V and 2 bases at J, with 10 bases between the two ends. Germline V lookup: CDR1 SQVTM, CDR2 ANQGSEA. CDR3 size: 13 residues. The CDR3 loop is CSVDGRANTEAFF. CDR3 in DNA: TGCAGCGTTGACGGCAGGGCAAACACTGAAGCTTTCTTT.

Notes on this clonotype: A single base separates this from a much larger clone, so it may be a read error. The chain links TRBV29-1 to TRBJ2-1; 16 nucleotides match TRBD2. The CDR3 is 15 residues long. Germline values: CDR1 SQVTM, CDR2 ANQGSEA. With V trimmed by 6 bases and J by 9 bases, 8 bases remained unmatched. This CDR3 is CSVAGTSGRAGEQFF. Written as DNA, the CDR3 is TGCAGCGTGGCCGGGACTAGCGGGAGGGCCGGTGAGCAGTTCTTC.